Each of the 22 T cell receptor beta chains below was sequenced from the same sample in a study of blood T cell repertoires in COVID-19. The protocol was immunoSEQ multiplex PCR, while the TCRdb copy is restricted to in-frame clones and leaves out a portion. The sample lists nearly 110,000 clones; less than 80% were seen once. What was sequenced was peripheral blood. The receptors come from a man at least 80 years old with COVID-19, enrolled during active disease.

The V and J genes are TRBV7-2 and TRBJ2-1; no clear D. This CDR3 contains 15 residues. Germline loops: CDR1 SGHTA, CDR2 FQGNSA. V dropped 2 bases and J dropped 1 base, with 9 bases sitting between them. CDR3 in DNA: TGTGCCAGCAGCTTACCGCTTACATCCTACAATGAGCAGTTCTTC. This translates into CASSLPLTSYNEQFF. The entire variable domain, with the rest obtained from reference TRBV7-2 and TRBJ2-1, is as follows: GAGVSQSPSNKVTEKGKDVELRCDPISGHTALYWYRQSLGQGLEFLIYFQGNSAPDKSGLPSDRFSAERTGGSVSTLTIQRTQQEDSAVYLCASSLPLTSYNEQFFGPGTRLTVL.

The sample holds a few counts of this clone. One junction end does not reproduce the germline sequence, and a read error may be involved. The chain combines TRBV6-5 with TRBJ2-2, with 7 bases that match TRBD2. CDR1 and CDR2 (germline): MNHEY, SVGAGI. This CDR3 comprises 11 residues. Written as DNA, the CDR3 is TGTGCCAGCATAGGTCGCGGGGGGCTGTTTTTT. This encodes CASIGRGGLFF.

V usage is TRBV6-5 and J usage is TRBJ2-3; the match to TRBD1 covers 7 bases. CDR1 and CDR2 (germline): MNHEY, SVGAGI. The CDR3 consists of 15 residues. J was trimmed by 6 bases and V by 9 bases; bases with no gene match: 15. For the CDR3, the DNA is TGTGCCAGTATGCCTTGGACAGGCCCAACGGATACGCAGTATTTT. Amino acid sequence: CASMPWTGPTDTQYF.

CDR3 DNA sequence: TGTGCCAGCAGTTGGGGACTAGCGGGAGGATCAAGCAATGAGCAGTTCTTC. Amino acids: CASSWGLAGGSSNEQFF. This chain links TRBV6-2 or TRBV6-3 with TRBJ2-1; 15 bases map to TRBD2. Germline lookup yields CDR1 MNHEY and CDR2 SVGEGT. The CDR3 has 17 residues. The V and J ends lost 4 bases and 6 bases, in that order; junction bases with no gene match: 7.

The chain joins TRBV19 to TRBJ1-2, with a possible D match to TRBD1 (5 bases). In germline, CDR1 is LNHDA, CDR2 SQIVND (reference sequence). V was trimmed by 5 bases and J by 0 bases, leaving 13 bases between them. The CDR3 length is 15 residues. The CDR3 region is CASSPQENSNYGYTF. CDR3 in DNA: TGTGCCAGTAGTCCACAGGAAAACTCTAACTATGGCTACACCTTC.

The rearrangement uses TRBV11-3 and TRBJ2-1, with 9 bases that match TRBD2. V trimming: 5 bases; J trimming: 5 bases; junction bases outside the gene matches: 7. The CDR3 loop spans 15 amino acids. Germline V lookup: CDR1 SGHNT, CDR2 YENEEA. CDR3 region: CASSPGTSPHNEQFF. The CDR3 bases are TGTGCCAGCAGCCCAGGGACTAGCCCCCACAATGAGCAGTTCTTC.

As for this clone: The same CDR3 is also encoded by other DNA sequences in this sample. The J gene is TRBJ2-2, the V gene TRBV5-1, with a possible D match to TRBD1 (6 bases). Germline V lookup: CDR1 SGHRS, CDR2 YFSETQ. The CDR3 extends over 14 amino acids. The V end lost 0 bases, the J end lost 7 bases, and 10 bases lay between the germline ends. The CDR3 DNA is TGCGCCAGCAGCTTGGCTGGGGGCTTCGGGGAGCTGTTTTTT. Translating gives CASSLAGGFGELFF. The variable domain in full, completed from reference TRBV5-1 and TRBJ2-2, reads KAGVTQTPRYLIKTRGQQVTLSCSPISGHRSVSWYQQTPGQGLQFLFEYFSETQRNKGNFPGRFSGRQFSNSRSEMNVSTLELGDSALYLCASSLAGGFGELFFGEGSRLTVL.

The chain recombines TRBV5-1 with TRBJ1-1; the D gene is possibly TRBD1 (6 bases). The CDR3 is made up of 14 amino acids. CDR1 is SGHRS and CDR2 is YFSETQ in the germline V gene. The V gene lost 5 bases and the J gene lost 0 bases, with 11 bases spanning the gap. The CDR3 region is CASRRQDLNTEAFF. DNA of the CDR3: TGCGCCAGCAGACGACAGGACTTGAACACTGAAGCTTTCTTT.

This clone was seen just once. The genes are TRBV5-6 and TRBJ1-2, with D possibly matching TRBD1 (6 bases). Germline V gives CDR1 SGHDT, CDR2 YYEEEE. V was pared by 0 bases and J by 5 bases, with 14 bases between. The CDR3 runs to 15 residues. The CDR3 DNA reads as TGTGCCAGCAGCTTGGGAGGGGGTCGGGGTTATGGCTACACCTTC. Translation gives CASSLGGGRGYGYTF.

This clone was counted between two and nine times. The J gene is TRBJ2-3, the V gene TRBV9, with a tentative D call TRBD1 (5 bases). Germline CDR1 is SGDLS and CDR2 is YYNGEE. The CDR3 runs 16 residues. V was pared by 3 bases and J by 0 bases, with 14 bases between. The CDR3 DNA sequence: TGTGCCAGCAGCGCCGTCCAGGGATATAGCACAGATACGCAGTATTTT. This sequence encodes CASSAVQGYSTDTQYF. Full variable domain (missing parts from reference TRBV9 and TRBJ2-3): DSGVTQTPKHLITATGQRVTLRCSPRSGDLSVYWYQQSLDQGLQFLIQYYNGEERAKGNILERFSAQQFPDLHSELNLSSLELGDSALYFCASSAVQGYSTDTQYFGPGTRLTVL.

V and J are TRBV19 and TRBJ2-3; the match to TRBD1 covers 9 bases. After removal of 4 bases from V and 4 bases from J, the junction contained 6 bases not matched to a gene. The CDR3 sequence is 15 residues long. CDR1 is LNHDA and CDR2 is SQIVND in the germline V gene (reference sequence). CDR3 in amino acids: CASSTRDRAADTQYF. The CDR3 DNA reads as TGTGCCAGTAGTACCCGGGACAGGGCAGCAGATACGCAGTATTTT.

V and J are TRBV6-2 or TRBV6-3 and TRBJ2-7, with 7 bases that match TRBD1. The V segment lost 3 bases and the J segment 3 bases; nucleotides outside the gene matches: 11. Germline CDR1 and CDR2: MNHEY and SVGEGT. This CDR3 has 16 amino acids. This CDR3 reads CASSYGGTDPFYEQYF. Here the CDR3 DNA reads TGTGCCAGCAGTTATGGTGGGACAGATCCTTTCTACGAGCAGTACTTC.

The chain joins TRBV7-9 to TRBJ2-2; 11 nucleotides match TRBD2. The CDR3 runs 15 residues. Germline loops: CDR1 SEHNR, CDR2 FQNEAQ (reference sequence). Trimming cost V 5 bases and J 5 bases; bases outside gene matches: 4. The CDR3 here is CASSQTSGSTGELFF. CDR3 coding DNA: TGTGCCAGCAGCCAAACTAGCGGGAGTACCGGGGAGCTGTTTTTT. Full variable domain (remainder filled in from reference TRBV7-9 and TRBJ2-2): DTGVSQNPRHKITKRGQNVTFRCDPISEHNRLYWYRQTLGQGPEFLTYFQNEAQLEKSRLLSDRFSAERPKGSFSTLEIQRTEQGDSAMYLCASSQTSGSTGELFFGEGSRLTVL.

This clone was counted between two and nine times. This chain connects TRBV7-8 to TRBJ2-2; 9 bases are a match to TRBD1. Germline V gives CDR1 SGHVS, CDR2 FQNEAQ. This CDR3 has 16 amino acids. Trimming cost V 5 bases and J 2 bases; bases outside gene matches: 6. Here the CDR3 reads CASSRDRVGNTGELFF. The CDR3 coding sequence is TGTGCCAGCAGCAGGGACAGGGTCGGAAACACCGGGGAGCTGTTTTTT.

V and J are TRBV6-2 or TRBV6-3 and TRBJ2-5; D call uncertain. The CDR3 is made up of 11 amino acids. Per the germline V gene, CDR1 is MNHEY and CDR2 is SVGEGT. V was pared by 6 bases and J by 5 bases, with 7 bases between. The CDR3 nucleotides are TGTGCCAGCAGCCCCCTTGAGACCCAGTACTTC. It specifies CASSPLETQYF.

The J gene is TRBJ1-1, the V gene TRBV24-1; unclear D gene. The length of the CDR3 is 13 residues. Trimming took off 7 bases at V and 1 base at J, with 9 bases between the two ends. From germline, CDR1 is KGHDR and CDR2 SFDVKD. CDR3 region: CATSHTKNTEAFF. CDR3 DNA sequence: TGTGCCACCAGCCATACAAAGAACACTGAAGCTTTCTTT.

This rearrangement joins TRBV7-8 to TRBJ2-7; D might be TRBD2 (5 bases). The CDR3 loop spans 15 amino acids. Germline CDR1 is SGHVS and CDR2 is FQNEAQ. V dropped 3 bases and J dropped 2 bases, with 14 bases sitting between them. For the CDR3, the DNA is TGTGCCAGCAGCTTGGCCGGGGTAGGTACCTACGAGCAGTACTTC. It translates to CASSLAGVGTYEQYF.

This chain joins TRBV5-1 and TRBJ2-2; TRBD1 might be the D (6 bases). The ends were cut back, 1 base at V and 1 base at J, with 8 bases in the middle. Germline V gene data show CDR1 as SGHRS and CDR2 as YFSETQ. This CDR3 has 15 residues. This CDR3 is CASSLTGMNTGELFF. The CDR3 DNA is TGCGCCAGCAGCTTGACAGGGATGAACACCGGGGAGCTGTTTTTT.

J is TRBJ2-7 and V is TRBV6-5; a weak D match, TRBD1 (6 bases). This CDR3 has 14 residues. Deletions cut 6 bases from V and 3 bases from J, with 15 bases between. From germline, CDR1 is MNHEY and CDR2 SVGAGI. The CDR3 DNA reads as TGTGCCAGCAGCCTACAGGGTGTTGGCTACGAGCAGTACTTC. Residues: CASSLQGVGYEQYF.

This chain connects TRBV11-3 to TRBJ2-7; TRBD1 agrees at 8 bases. Germline V CDR1 and CDR2: SGHNT, YENEEA. The CDR3 is made up of 13 amino acids. V gave up 0 bases and J gave up 10 bases; unmatched junction bases: 5. Written as DNA, the CDR3 is TGTGCCAGCAGCTTAGAAAGGACAGGGAACCAGTACTTC. The encoded protein is CASSLERTGNQYF. Variable domain in full (rest from reference TRBV11-3 and TRBJ2-7): EAGVVQSPRYKIIEKKQPVAFWCNPISGHNTLYWYLQNLGQGPELLIRYENEEAVDDSQLPKDRFSAERLKGVDSTLKIQPAELGDSAVYLCASSLERTGNQYFGPGTRLTVT.

The chain combines TRBV18 with TRBJ2-3; the D gene is possibly TRBD2 (6 bases). Germline V gives CDR1 KGHSH, CDR2 LQKENI. The CDR3 has 18 residues. Trimming left V 2 bases short and J 2 bases short, with 20 bases between. In DNA form, the CDR3 reads TGTGCCAGCTCACCATCAGGTCCCGGGAGAGGTTCCACAGATACGCAGTATTTT. Encoded protein: CASSPSGPGRGSTDTQYF.

The chain combines TRBV15 with TRBJ2-1, with a possible D match to TRBD1 (8 bases). V dropped 5 bases and J dropped 3 bases, with 14 bases sitting between them. Germline assignment: CDR1 LNHNV and CDR2 YYDKDF (reference sequence). CDR3 length equals 15 residues. This CDR3 reads CATSGHRGGYNEQFF. The CDR3 DNA follows: TGTGCCACCAGCGGCCACAGGGGGGGCTACAATGAGCAGTTCTTC.